The present T cell receptor (beta chain) was sequenced within a study of blood T cells in healthy people across ages. The study, taken as a whole, reports: There were more naive CD4+ cells and higher diversity in long-lived donors than in aged donors.

A J-beta primer mix and a sample-barcoded 5' primer were used in a second PCR of about 7 to 12 cycles. TCRdb passed the 5' RACE reads through MiXCR, listing each CDR3 protein once. The repertoire holds 1.5 million to 2 million distinct CDR3 sequences, 49% seen once, with 2.1% in the top ten. From germline, CDR1 is MDHEN and CDR2 SYDVKM. V gave up 5 bases and J gave up 4 bases, with 15 bases separating them. This CDR3 is 14 amino acids long. Note on this clonotype: Its antigen is unidentified.

Sample: blood. This receptor was taken from a woman between 40 and 50 years old in good health. The J gene is TRBJ2-7, the V gene TRBV28; perhaps TRBD2 as D (5 bases). CDR3: CASSPYLTGYEQYF. Written as DNA, the CDR3 is TGTGCCAGCAGTCCCTACCTCACGGGGTACGAGCAGTACTTC. The whole variable domain, remainder taken from reference TRBV28 and TRBJ2-7, is DVKVTQSSRYLVKRTGEKVFLECVQDMDHENMFWYRQDPGLGLRLIYFSYDVKMKEKGDIPEGYSVSREKKERFSLILESASTNQTSMYLCASSPYLTGYEQYFGPGTRLTVT.